Given below is one T cell receptor beta chain in context. No antigen is known for it. The input lacks base qualities; no much larger clone sits a single base away. This sample was included in a study of T cells in Graves' hyperthyroidism and ophthalmopathy (dated by TCRdb to about 2019). In the study overall: To identify TCR V-J signatures that set the groups apart, the researchers used a discovery cohort of about a hundred patients, made up of about 44 with Graves' ophthalmopathy and about 59 with stable Graves' hyperthyroidism. Prospective prediction of ophthalmopathy was tested in an independent validation cohort consisting of fewer than 20 hyperthyroidism patients and over 15 patients who later progressed to ophthalmopathy. For training and testing, the 110 or so patients in the discovery cohort were randomly divided in a 7:3 ratio. Thyroid tissue and blood T-cell repertoires from roughly 6 Graves' hyperthyroidism patients were also compared in the study. After blood sampling, hyperthyroidism patients were treated with methimazole at a starting dose of 30 mg daily, and ophthalmopathy patients were treated with high-dose intravenous methylprednisolone. TCR Vbeta CDR3 sequencing of 120 to 150 peripheral blood samples (43 ophthalmopathy, 75 hyperthyroidism and roughly 17 progressor patients) is reported in the paper.

Results the study describes overall, beyond this receptor: Sample size was not statistically predetermined, and blinding of investigators to group allocation was not performed. Blood samples also contained most of the expanded thyroid clonotypes (frequency above 0.001), which suggests that blood repertoires may reflect thyroid immune responses. During validation, the model predicted progression to ophthalmopathy a median of approximately 6.5 months ahead of onset, with approximately 70% sensitivity and roughly 72% specificity. In cross-validation, a model built on a 13 V-J signature told ophthalmopathy apart from stable hyperthyroidism with 85% to 90% sensitivity and around 83% specificity, and in testing the same model reached 80%/75%.

The V end loses 2 bases and the J end loses 5 bases, and a stretch of 9 bases separates them. The germline V gene specifies ENHRY as CDR1 and SYGVKD as CDR2. The CDR3 covers 13 residues, taking in both the cysteine and the phenylalanine. Of the read, only the CDR3 DNA is kept; its 39 bases are in frame from base 1. The TCR beta CDR3 regions were amplified from the RNA transcripts. A first-round RT-PCR of the TCR CDR3 used the HTBI primer set with the Qiagen OneStep RT-PCR kit. Libraries were constructed in a second round of multiplex PCR, after which size selection and purification were carried out. Libraries were sequenced paired-end with 100 bp reads on an Illumina HiSeq2000. Processing in the source paper ran as follows. SOAPnuke was used to process the raw data, throwing out any read that contained adapters or uncalled bases, had a mean Phred below 15, or lacked an exact constant-primer or identifier match. High-quality paired reads were merged with COPE v1.2.5, and unique nucleotide sequences were defined as clonotypes. MiTCR v1.1 was used to align clonotypes to the IMGT TRBV, TRBD and TRBJ reference segments. Only V-J combinations with frequency above 0.0001, covering 99% to 99.2% of repertoires, were analysed. The TCS score was defined as the ratio of F50 (clonal expansion) to E x V (chaos), calculated using BLOSUM62-based TCRdist between CDR3 peptides within each V-J. Welch's t-statistics and random forest reduced just over 500 V-J features to 13, which were used in a naive Bayes classifier (R e1071). The Morisita-Horn index was used to measure how similar the thyroid and blood repertoires were. The public reads were quality trimmed at Q25 with fastp and then assembled into clones with MiXCR by TCRdb, keeping productive beta chains. For every CDR3 protein sequence, its rows merge into one entry that carries the most common genes and DNA. The V and J calls, along with clone size, are taken from TCRdb and not from the paper's own processing. This sample gives about 580,000 distinct CDR3 sequences in total; 46% of them show up just once. Around 7.7% of the sample goes to the ten largest clones.

Stable Graves' hyperthyroidism was defined as the absence of progression to ophthalmopathy over 18 months of follow-up. The hyperthyroidism patients were between 18 and 65 years old and newly diagnosed, with a disease duration of less than 2 months. Any patient with an uncontrolled infection, another autoimmune disease, pregnancy or lactation was excluded. Diagnoses were based on clinical symptoms, serum thyroxine and TRAb, thyroid ultrasound and orbital computed tomography. Total RNA was extracted using Trizol reagent, and RNA quality was assessed on an Agilent 2100 Bioanalyzer. The V and J genes are TRBV10-3 and TRBJ2-5, with TRBD1 tentatively as D gene (5 bases match). The TCR was taken from a woman aged 18 to 35 with Graves' hyperthyroidism. Sequencing was carried out using peripheral blood or thyroid tissue (not recorded which). The CDR3 region reads CAISEDSPETQYF. The bases are TGTGCCATCAGTGAGGACAGTCCGGAGACCCAGTACTTC.